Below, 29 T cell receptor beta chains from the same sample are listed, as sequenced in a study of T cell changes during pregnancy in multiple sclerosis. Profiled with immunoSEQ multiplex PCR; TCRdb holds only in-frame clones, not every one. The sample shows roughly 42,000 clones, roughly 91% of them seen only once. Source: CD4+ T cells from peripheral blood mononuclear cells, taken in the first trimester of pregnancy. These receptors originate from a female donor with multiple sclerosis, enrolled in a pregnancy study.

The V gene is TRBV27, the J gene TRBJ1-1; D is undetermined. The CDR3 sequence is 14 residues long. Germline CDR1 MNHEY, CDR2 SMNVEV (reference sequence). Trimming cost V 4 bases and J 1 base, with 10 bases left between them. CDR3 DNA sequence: TGTGCCAGCAGTTCGGGTCAGAGGAACACTGAAGCTTTCTTT. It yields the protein CASSSGQRNTEAFF.

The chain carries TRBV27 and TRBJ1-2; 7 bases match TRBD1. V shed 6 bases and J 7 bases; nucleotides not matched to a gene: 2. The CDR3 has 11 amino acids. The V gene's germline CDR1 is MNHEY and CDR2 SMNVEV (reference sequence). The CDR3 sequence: CASSPGGGYTF. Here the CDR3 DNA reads TGTGCCAGCAGCCCAGGGGGTGGCTACACCTTC.

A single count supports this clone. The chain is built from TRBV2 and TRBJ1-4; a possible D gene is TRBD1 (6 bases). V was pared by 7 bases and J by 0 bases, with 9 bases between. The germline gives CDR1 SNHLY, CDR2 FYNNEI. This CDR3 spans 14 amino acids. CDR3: CASNYRATNEKLFF. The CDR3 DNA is TGTGCCAGCAACTACAGGGCAACTAATGAAAAACTGTTTTTT.

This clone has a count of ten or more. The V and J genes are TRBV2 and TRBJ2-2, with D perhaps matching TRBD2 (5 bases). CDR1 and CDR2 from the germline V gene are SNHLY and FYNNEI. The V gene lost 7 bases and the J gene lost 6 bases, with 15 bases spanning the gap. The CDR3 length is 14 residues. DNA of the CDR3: TGTGCCAGCAAGAAGGTATTGGGAGCCGGGGAGCTGTTTTTT. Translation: CASKKVLGAGELFF.

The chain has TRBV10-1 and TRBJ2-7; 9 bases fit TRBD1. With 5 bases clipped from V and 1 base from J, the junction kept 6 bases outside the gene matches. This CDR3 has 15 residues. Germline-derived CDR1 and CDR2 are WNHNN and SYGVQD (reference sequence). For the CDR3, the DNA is TGCGCCAGCAGTTCTGCGGGGACAGGGTCCTACGAGCAGTACTTC. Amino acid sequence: CASSSAGTGSYEQYF.

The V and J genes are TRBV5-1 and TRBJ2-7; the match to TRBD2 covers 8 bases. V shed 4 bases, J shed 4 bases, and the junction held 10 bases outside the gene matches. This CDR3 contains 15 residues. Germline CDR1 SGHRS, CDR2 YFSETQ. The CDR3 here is CASSLGLREVYEQYF. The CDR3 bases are TGCGCCAGCAGCCTGGGGCTGCGGGAGGTTTACGAGCAGTACTTC. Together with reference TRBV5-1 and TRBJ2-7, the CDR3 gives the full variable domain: KAGVTQTPRYLIKTRGQQVTLSCSPISGHRSVSWYQQTPGQGLQFLFEYFSETQRNKGNFPGRFSGRQFSNSRSEMNVSTLELGDSALYLCASSLGLREVYEQYFGPGTRLTVT.

The DNA of the CDR3 is TGTGCCAGCAGTTTGGTGAGCGGACCGAACACCGGGGAGCTGTTTTTT. This sequence encodes CASSLVSGPNTGELFF. The J gene is TRBJ2-2, the V gene TRBV6-5, with D maybe TRBD2 (5 bases). The germline CDR1 and CDR2 sequences are MNHEY and SVGAGI. Trimming removed 4 bases from V and 0 bases from J, with 12 bases in between. The CDR3 spans 16 residues.

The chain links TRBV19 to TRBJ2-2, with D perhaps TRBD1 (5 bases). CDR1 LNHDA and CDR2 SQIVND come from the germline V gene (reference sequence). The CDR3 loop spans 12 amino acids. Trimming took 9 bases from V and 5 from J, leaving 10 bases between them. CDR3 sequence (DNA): TGTGCCAGCATCAAGGGGACCGGGGAGCTGTTTTTT. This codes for CASIKGTGELFF.

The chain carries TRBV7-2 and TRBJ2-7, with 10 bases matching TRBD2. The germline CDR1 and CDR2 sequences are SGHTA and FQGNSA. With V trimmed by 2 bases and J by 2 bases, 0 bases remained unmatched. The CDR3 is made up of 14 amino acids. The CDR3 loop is CASSLTSGAYEQYF. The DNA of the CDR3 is TGTGCCAGCAGCTTAACTAGCGGGGCCTACGAGCAGTACTTC.

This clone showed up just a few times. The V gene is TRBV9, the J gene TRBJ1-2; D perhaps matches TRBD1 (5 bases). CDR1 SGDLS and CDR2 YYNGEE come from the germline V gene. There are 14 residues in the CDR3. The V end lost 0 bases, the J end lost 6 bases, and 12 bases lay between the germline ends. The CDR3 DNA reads TGTGCCAGCAGCGTAGGGACATCAACTGATGGCTACACCTTC. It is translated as CASSVGTSTDGYTF.

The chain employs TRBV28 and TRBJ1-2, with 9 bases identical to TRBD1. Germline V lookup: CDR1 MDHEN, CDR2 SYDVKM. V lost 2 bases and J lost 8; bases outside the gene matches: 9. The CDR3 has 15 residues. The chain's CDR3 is CASSLPLGTGWGYTF. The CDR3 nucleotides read TGTGCCAGCAGTTTACCTCTCGGGACAGGGTGGGGCTACACCTTC.

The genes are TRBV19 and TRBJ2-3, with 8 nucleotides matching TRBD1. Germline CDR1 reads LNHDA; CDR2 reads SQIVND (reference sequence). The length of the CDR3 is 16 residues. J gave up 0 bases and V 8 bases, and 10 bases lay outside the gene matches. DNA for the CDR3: TGTGCCAGTGGACAGGGACCGAAAACTAGCACAGATACGCAGTATTTT. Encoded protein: CASGQGPKTSTDTQYF.

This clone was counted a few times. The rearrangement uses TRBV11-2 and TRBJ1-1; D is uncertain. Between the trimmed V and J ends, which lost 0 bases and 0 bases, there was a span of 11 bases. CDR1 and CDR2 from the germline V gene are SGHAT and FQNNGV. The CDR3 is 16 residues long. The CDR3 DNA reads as TGTGCCAGCAGCTTAGAGAGGAGGATCATGAACACTGAAGCTTTCTTT. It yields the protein CASSLERRIMNTEAFF. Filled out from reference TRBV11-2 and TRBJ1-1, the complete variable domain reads EAGVAQSPRYKIIEKRQSVAFWCNPISGHATLYWYQQILGQGPKLLIQFQNNGVVDDSQLPKDRFSAERLKGVDSTLKIQPAKLEDSAVYLCASSLERRIMNTEAFFGQGTRLTVV.

The CDR3 is CASSLLAGVADTQYF. The CDR3 region has the DNA TGCGCCAGCAGCTTGCTAGCGGGAGTAGCAGATACGCAGTATTTT. The chain recombines TRBV5-1 with TRBJ2-3; TRBD2 matches at 10 bases. Germline assignment: CDR1 SGHRS and CDR2 YFSETQ. V was pared by 1 base and J by 4 bases, with 3 bases of the junction left unmatched. The CDR3 consists of 15 residues.

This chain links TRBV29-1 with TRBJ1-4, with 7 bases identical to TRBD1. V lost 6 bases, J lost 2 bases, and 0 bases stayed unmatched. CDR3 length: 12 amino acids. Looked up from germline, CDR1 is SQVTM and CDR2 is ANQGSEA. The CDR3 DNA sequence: TGCAGCGTGGGACAGACTAATGAAAAACTGTTTTTT. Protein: CSVGQTNEKLFF.

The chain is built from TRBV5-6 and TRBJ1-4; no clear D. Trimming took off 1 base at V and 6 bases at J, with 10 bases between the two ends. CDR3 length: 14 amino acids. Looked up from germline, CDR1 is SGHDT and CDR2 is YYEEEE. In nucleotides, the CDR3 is TGTGCCAGCAGCTTGACAAGCCGGGATGAAAAACTGTTTTTT. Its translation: CASSLTSRDEKLFF.

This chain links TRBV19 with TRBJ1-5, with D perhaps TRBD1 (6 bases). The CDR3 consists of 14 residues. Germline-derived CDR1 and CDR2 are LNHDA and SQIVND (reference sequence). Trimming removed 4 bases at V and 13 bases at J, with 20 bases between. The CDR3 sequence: CASSTGQPSGPQHF. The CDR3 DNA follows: TGTGCCAGTAGTACCGGACAGCCCTCCGGGCCGCAGCATTTT. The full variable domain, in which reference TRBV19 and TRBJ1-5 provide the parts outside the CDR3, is DGGITQSPKYLFRKEGQNVTLSCEQNLNHDAMYWYRQDPGQGLRLIYYSQIVNDFQKGDIAEGYSVSREKKESFPLTVTSAQKNPTAFYLCASSTGQPSGPQHFGDGTRLSIL.

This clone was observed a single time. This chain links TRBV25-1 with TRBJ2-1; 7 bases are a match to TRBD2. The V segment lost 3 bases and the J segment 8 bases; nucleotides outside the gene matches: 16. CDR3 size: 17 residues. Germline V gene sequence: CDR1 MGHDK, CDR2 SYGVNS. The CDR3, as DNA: TGTGCCAGCAGTGATCCCGCCGGGGGAGGGCCGTCTGATGAGCAGTTCTTC. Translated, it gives CASSDPAGGGPSDEQFF.

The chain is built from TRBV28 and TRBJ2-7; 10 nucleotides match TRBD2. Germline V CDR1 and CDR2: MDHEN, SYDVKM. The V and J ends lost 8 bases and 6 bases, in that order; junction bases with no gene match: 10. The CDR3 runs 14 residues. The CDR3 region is CASGPTSGTREQYF. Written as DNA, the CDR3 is TGTGCCAGCGGACCAACTAGCGGGACACGCGAGCAGTACTTC.

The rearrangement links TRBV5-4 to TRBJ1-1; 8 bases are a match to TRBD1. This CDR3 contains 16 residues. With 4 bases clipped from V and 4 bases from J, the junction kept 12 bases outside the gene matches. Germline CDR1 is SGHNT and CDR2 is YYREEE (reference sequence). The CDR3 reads CASSGEDRGPLTEAFF. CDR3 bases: TGTGCCAGCAGCGGTGAAGACAGGGGACCCCTCACTGAAGCTTTCTTT.

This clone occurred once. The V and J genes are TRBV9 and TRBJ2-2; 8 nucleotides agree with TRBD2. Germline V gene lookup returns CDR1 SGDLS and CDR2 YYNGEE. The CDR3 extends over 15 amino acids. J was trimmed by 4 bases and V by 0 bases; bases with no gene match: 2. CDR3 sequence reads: CASSVEGTSTGELFF. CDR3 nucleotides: TGTGCCAGCAGCGTAGAGGGGACTAGCACCGGGGAGCTGTTTTTT.

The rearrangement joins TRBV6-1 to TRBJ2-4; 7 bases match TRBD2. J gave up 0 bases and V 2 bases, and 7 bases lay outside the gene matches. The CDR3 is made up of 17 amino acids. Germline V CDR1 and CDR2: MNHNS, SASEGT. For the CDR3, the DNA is TGTGCCAGCAGTGAATCGGTGGGAGGGTTAGCCAAAAACATTCAGTACTTC. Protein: CASSESVGGLAKNIQYF.

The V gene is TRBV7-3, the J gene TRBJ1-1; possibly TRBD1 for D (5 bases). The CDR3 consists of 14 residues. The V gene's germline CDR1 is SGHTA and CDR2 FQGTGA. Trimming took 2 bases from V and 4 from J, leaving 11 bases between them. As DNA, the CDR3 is TGTGCCAGCAGCTTAGGGGGGATAGGCACTGAAGCTTTCTTT. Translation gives CASSLGGIGTEAFF.

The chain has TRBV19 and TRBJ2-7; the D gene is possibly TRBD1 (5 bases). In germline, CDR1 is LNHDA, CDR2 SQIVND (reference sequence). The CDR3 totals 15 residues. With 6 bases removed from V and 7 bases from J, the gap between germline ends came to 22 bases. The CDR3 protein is CASSVDSNNRREQYF. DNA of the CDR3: TGTGCCAGTAGCGTAGACAGTAACAATCGGCGTGAGCAGTACTTC.

The CDR3 loop reads CASGFSSGGGQPQHF. In DNA, the CDR3 is TGTGCTAGTGGTTTCAGCTCGGGGGGTGGTCAGCCCCAGCATTTT. This rearrangement joins TRBV12-5 to TRBJ1-5; TRBD1 is a possible D gene (5 bases). V lost 3 bases and J lost 6, with 15 bases in between. The CDR3 is made up of 15 amino acids. CDR1 and CDR2 (germline): LGHNT, FRNRAP.

The CDR3 spells CASSYQVYGTNNEQFF. The DNA of the CDR3 is TGTGCCAGCAGTTACCAAGTATACGGGACTAACAATGAGCAGTTCTTC. The chain carries TRBV6-5 and TRBJ2-1; TRBD2 matches at 7 bases. From germline, CDR1 is MNHEY and CDR2 SVGAGI. CDR3 size: 16 residues. The V and J ends lost 2 bases and 5 bases, in that order; junction bases with no gene match: 9.

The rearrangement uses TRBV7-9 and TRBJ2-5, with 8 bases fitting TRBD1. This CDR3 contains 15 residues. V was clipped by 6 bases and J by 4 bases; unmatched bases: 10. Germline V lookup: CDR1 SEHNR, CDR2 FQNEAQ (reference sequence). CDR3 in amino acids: CASRSRTGMAETQYF. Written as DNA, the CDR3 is TGTGCCAGCAGATCCCGGACAGGGATGGCAGAGACCCAGTACTTC.

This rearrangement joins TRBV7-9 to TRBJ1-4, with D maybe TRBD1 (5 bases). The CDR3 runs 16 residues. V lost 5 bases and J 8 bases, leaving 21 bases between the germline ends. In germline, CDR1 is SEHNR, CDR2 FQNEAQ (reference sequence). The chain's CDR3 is CASSPRSGRGVEKLFF. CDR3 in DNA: TGTGCCAGCAGCCCCCGGTCAGGCCGGGGGGTAGAAAAACTGTTTTTT.

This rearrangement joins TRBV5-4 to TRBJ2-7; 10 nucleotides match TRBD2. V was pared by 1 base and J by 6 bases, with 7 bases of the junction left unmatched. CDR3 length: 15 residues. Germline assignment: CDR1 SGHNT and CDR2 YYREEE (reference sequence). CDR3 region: CASSLRPSGSGEQYF. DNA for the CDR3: TGTGCCAGCAGCTTGCGACCTAGCGGGAGCGGCGAGCAGTACTTC.